This is a list of T cell receptor beta chains from one sample in a study of T cell responses to AZD1222 COVID-19 vaccine. Assay: immunoSEQ multiplex PCR; the TCRdb copy retains only in-frame clones and omits some. Counted here are around 84,000 clones, approximately 90% occurring once; the ten biggest clones make up around 7.1%. The source material was peripheral blood, sampled on day 0 of MenACWY control vaccination. All receptors derive from an adult in good health. Each CDR3 is given with its conserved first and last residue. Fields, in order: D gene, J gene, V gene, clone size, CDR3 protein, CDR3 DNA. A D gene is named only where the DNA matches it firmly. The size field is filled for only some rows; it gives once, few, many or a size class.

d_gene: -; j_gene: TRBJ2-7; v_gene: TRBV19; abundance: few; CDR3aa: CASSTQPDSYEQYF; CDR3nt: TGTGCCAGTAGTACCCAGCCCGATTCCTACGAGCAGTACTTC
d_gene: -; j_gene: TRBJ1-5; v_gene: TRBV7-8; abundance: -; CDR3aa: CASSLDASGSSPGPQHF; CDR3nt: TGTGCCAGCAGCTTAGATGCTTCGGGGTCAAGCCCCGGGCCCCAGCATTTT
d_gene: TRBD2; j_gene: TRBJ2-1; v_gene: TRBV4-3; abundance: -; CDR3aa: CASSQGLAGNRGNEQFF; CDR3nt: TGCGCCAGCAGCCAGGGACTAGCGGGAAATCGCGGCAATGAGCAGTTCTTC
d_gene: TRBD1; j_gene: TRBJ1-2; v_gene: TRBV30; abundance: -; CDR3aa: CAWQRPGQGIRGYTF; CDR3nt: TGTGCCTGGCAAAGACCGGGACAGGGGATTCGTGGCTACACCTTC
d_gene: -; j_gene: TRBJ2-7; v_gene: TRBV7-6; abundance: -; CDR3aa: CASSLVSGPSDYEQYF; CDR3nt: TGTGCCAGCAGCTTAGTGAGCGGACCTTCGGACTACGAGCAGTACTTC
d_gene: -; j_gene: TRBJ2-7; v_gene: TRBV5-6; abundance: -; CDR3aa: CASSSSYEQYF; CDR3nt: TGTGCCAGCAGCTCATCCTACGAGCAGTACTTC
d_gene: TRBD1; j_gene: TRBJ1-2; v_gene: TRBV28; abundance: -; CDR3aa: CASSSPQTGWMRGYTF; CDR3nt: TGTGCCAGCAGTTCACCCCAGACAGGGTGGATGCGCGGCTACACCTTC
d_gene: -; j_gene: TRBJ2-3; v_gene: TRBV7-2; abundance: -; CDR3aa: CASRAGQSTDTQYF; CDR3nt: TGTGCCAGCCGGGCGGGACAGAGCACAGATACGCAGTATTTT
d_gene: -; j_gene: TRBJ2-4; v_gene: TRBV25-1; abundance: -; CDR3aa: CASSEFVGALDIQYF; CDR3nt: TGTGCCAGCAGTGAATTCGTAGGGGCCTTGGACATTCAGTACTTC
d_gene: -; j_gene: TRBJ2-5; v_gene: TRBV19; abundance: -; CDR3aa: CASSIGGRRETQYF; CDR3nt: TGTGCCAGTAGTATAGGCGGCAGGCGAGAGACCCAGTACTTC
d_gene: -; j_gene: TRBJ2-5; v_gene: TRBV6-5; abundance: -; CDR3aa: CASSYGDTNQETQYF; CDR3nt: TGTGCCAGCAGTTACGGTGACACGAACCAAGAGACCCAGTACTTC
d_gene: -; j_gene: TRBJ1-5; v_gene: TRBV27; abundance: -; CDR3aa: CASSSIRNQPQHF; CDR3nt: TGTGCCAGCAGTTCGATCCGCAATCAGCCCCAGCATTTT
d_gene: -; j_gene: TRBJ1-5; v_gene: TRBV12-3/TRBV12-4; abundance: -; CDR3aa: CASSIDYLRPQHF; CDR3nt: TGTGCCAGCAGTATCGACTATCTTCGTCCCCAGCATTTT
d_gene: -; j_gene: TRBJ1-3; v_gene: TRBV28; abundance: -; CDR3aa: CASSHRNSGNTIYF; CDR3nt: TGTGCCAGCAGTCACAGAAACTCTGGAAACACCATATATTTT
d_gene: -; j_gene: TRBJ2-7; v_gene: TRBV19; abundance: -; CDR3aa: CARNELSGENYEQYF; CDR3nt: TGTGCCAGGAACGAACTTAGCGGCGAAAACTACGAGCAGTACTTC
d_gene: -; j_gene: TRBJ1-4; v_gene: TRBV14; abundance: -; CDR3aa: CASSHRVKTTNEKLFF; CDR3nt: TGTGCCAGCAGCCACCGGGTGAAGACGACTAATGAAAAACTGTTTTTT
d_gene: -; j_gene: TRBJ1-1; v_gene: TRBV12-3/TRBV12-4; abundance: -; CDR3aa: CASSLEGNTEAFF; CDR3nt: TGTGCCAGCAGCCTCGAGGGGAACACTGAAGCTTTCTTT
d_gene: -; j_gene: TRBJ1-1; v_gene: TRBV5-4; abundance: -; CDR3aa: CASSLEWGGDTEAFF; CDR3nt: TGTGCCAGCAGCTTGGAGTGGGGCGGGGACACTGAAGCTTTCTTT
d_gene: TRBD2; j_gene: TRBJ2-3; v_gene: TRBV28; abundance: -; CDR3aa: CASSLAGGRGDTQYF; CDR3nt: TGTGCCAGCAGCTTAGCGGGAGGCCGGGGAGATACGCAGTATTTT
d_gene: TRBD1; j_gene: TRBJ1-5; v_gene: TRBV19; abundance: once; CDR3aa: CASGLGTGGMSNQPQHF; CDR3nt: TGTGCCAGTGGCCTAGGGACAGGGGGCATGAGCAATCAGCCCCAGCATTTT
d_gene: TRBD2; j_gene: TRBJ2-2; v_gene: TRBV5-4; abundance: once; CDR3aa: CASSPISGRSTGELFF; CDR3nt: TGTGCCAGCAGCCCCATTAGCGGGAGAAGCACCGGGGAGCTGTTTTTT
d_gene: TRBD1; j_gene: TRBJ1-2; v_gene: TRBV6-4; abundance: -; CDR3aa: CASSDHGTGNYGYTF; CDR3nt: TGTGCCAGCAGTGACCACGGGACAGGGAACTATGGCTACACCTTC
d_gene: TRBD2; j_gene: TRBJ2-3; v_gene: TRBV19; abundance: -; CDR3aa: CASSSAASGRRDTQYF; CDR3nt: TGTGCCAGTAGCTCGGCGGCTAGCGGGAGGCGAGATACGCAGTATTTT
d_gene: TRBD1; j_gene: TRBJ2-7; v_gene: TRBV9; abundance: once; CDR3aa: CASSYTGTASEQYF; CDR3nt: TGTGCCAGCAGTTACACCGGGACAGCATCCGAGCAGTACTTC
d_gene: -; j_gene: TRBJ1-5; v_gene: TRBV7-2; abundance: -; CDR3aa: CASSQNRVEPQHF; CDR3nt: TGTGCCAGCAGCCAGAACAGGGTTGAGCCCCAGCATTTT
d_gene: -; j_gene: TRBJ2-6; v_gene: TRBV15; abundance: -; CDR3aa: CATSRESGGGANVLTF; CDR3nt: TGTGCCACCAGCAGGGAATCCGGGGGAGGGGCCAACGTCCTGACTTTC
d_gene: -; j_gene: TRBJ2-2; v_gene: TRBV28; abundance: -; CDR3aa: CATGGFANTGELFF; CDR3nt: TGTGCCACCGGGGGCTTCGCGAACACCGGGGAGCTGTTTTTT
d_gene: TRBD1; j_gene: TRBJ1-1; v_gene: TRBV12-3/TRBV12-4; abundance: -; CDR3aa: CASSPQGDTEAFF; CDR3nt: TGTGCCAGCAGTCCGCAGGGGGACACTGAAGCTTTCTTT
d_gene: -; j_gene: TRBJ2-7; v_gene: TRBV5-1; abundance: -; CDR3aa: CASSPSVGVAPAYEQYF; CDR3nt: TGCGCCAGCAGCCCCTCCGTGGGGGTCGCCCCCGCCTACGAGCAGTACTTC
d_gene: TRBD1; j_gene: TRBJ2-1; v_gene: TRBV7-2; abundance: -; CDR3aa: CASSASTGGTYNEQFF; CDR3nt: TGTGCCAGCAGCGCATCGACAGGGGGAACTTACAATGAGCAGTTCTTC
d_gene: -; j_gene: TRBJ1-2; v_gene: TRBV28; abundance: -; CDR3aa: CASTEIGHNYGYTF; CDR3nt: TGTGCCAGCACCGAGATAGGCCATAACTATGGCTACACCTTC
d_gene: TRBD1; j_gene: TRBJ2-3; v_gene: TRBV10-3; abundance: -; CDR3aa: CAINRQGADTQYF; CDR3nt: TGTGCCATCAACCGACAGGGGGCAGATACGCAGTATTTT
d_gene: -; j_gene: TRBJ2-7; v_gene: TRBV18; abundance: -; CDR3aa: CASSPTGTPYEQYF; CDR3nt: TGTGCCAGCTCACCTACAGGAACTCCCTACGAGCAGTACTTC
d_gene: TRBD1; j_gene: TRBJ2-3; v_gene: TRBV10-2; abundance: once; CDR3aa: CASRPTPGQGGRGRKDTQYF; CDR3nt: TGCGCCAGCAGACCTACTCCGGGACAGGGAGGTCGCGGGAGAAAAGATACGCAGTATTTT
d_gene: -; j_gene: TRBJ2-7; v_gene: TRBV7-8; abundance: few; CDR3aa: CASSQGQPYEQYF; CDR3nt: TGTGCCAGCAGCCAGGGACAACCCTACGAGCAGTACTTC
d_gene: -; j_gene: TRBJ1-6; v_gene: TRBV5-1; abundance: once; CDR3aa: CASSIGDSPLHF; CDR3nt: TGCGCCAGCAGCATCGGGGATTCACCCCTCCACTTT